This TCR beta chain originates from a study of CD8 T cells in ankylosing spondylitis. The study's findings and limits: Disease-linked clones bore a CD8+ phenotype and were relatively rare in peripheral blood. Several highly homologous variants made up a TCR beta motif, and this motif appeared characteristic of ankylosing spondylitis blood. Clones linked to disease were reported to show significant enrichment in matched ankylosing spondylitis synovial fluid.

By quantitative 5'-RACE with molecular barcodes, the TCR beta libraries were made. From the 5' RACE reads, TCRdb called clonotypes with MiXCR, one entry per CDR3 protein. The sample carries roughly 470,000 distinct CDR3 sequences, around 26% recorded once. The table lists this clonotype with many counts. The target antigen is unknown. The sequenced sample was blood, either unsorted or a sorted T cell fraction (not recorded which). This sequence originates from a male donor with ankylosing spondylitis.

In DNA, the CDR3 is TGCAGCGCAAGGACAGGGGGGAACACTGAAGCTTTCTTT. This codes for CSARTGGNTEAFF. The chain joins TRBV20-1 to TRBJ1-1, with 10 nucleotides matching TRBD1. This CDR3 contains 13 residues. CDR1 is DFQATT, CDR2 SNEGSKA, per germline (reference sequence).